This entry lists 18 T cell receptor beta chains sequenced from one sample in a study of CXCR3-negative and CXCR3-positive naive CD8 T cells. Study conclusions and caveats: For CXCR3-positive naive cells, TRB CDR3s were more hydrophobic than those of CXCR3-negative naive cells.

The authors made the TRB cDNA libraries by 5' RACE using UMI labels. After re-calling the 5' RACE reads, TCRdb lists one entry per CDR3 protein, DNA absent. In total, the table holds 75,000 to 100,000 distinct CDR3 sequences. The antigens for these receptors are not known. The sequenced material came from naive CXCR3+ CD8+ T cells from blood. Subset here: CD45RO-CCR7+CD27+CD95- naive CD8+ T cells expressing CXCR3 (TNR3+). The receptor source for this set is a human donor in good health. Some clones in this sample may be carry-over from other donors' samples.

The chain employs TRBV6-5 and TRBJ2-7; as DNA is missing, the TRBD1 call by TCRdb cannot be tested. This CDR3 contains 15 residues. From germline, CDR1 is MNHEY and CDR2 SVGAGI. The CDR3 loop reads CTSSYPGTELYEQYF.

This chain's CDR3 is CASSQDPLLQNTEAFF. The chain carries TRBV14 and TRBJ1-1; the D call of TRBD1 rests on TCRdb alone, since no DNA is present to check it. Per germline, CDR1 SGHDN and CDR2 FVKESK. The CDR3 loop spans 16 amino acids.

V is TRBV20-1 and J is TRBJ1-2; lacking DNA, the TRBD1 call made by TCRdb goes unchecked. This CDR3 contains 14 residues. Germline V gives CDR1 DFQATT, CDR2 SNEGSKA (reference sequence). CDR3 sequence reads: CSASRGGGNYGYTF.

The chain has TRBV14 and TRBJ2-7; the TCRdb call, TRBD1, lacks DNA for checking. Germline lookup yields CDR1 SGHDN and CDR2 FVKESK. This CDR3 contains 14 residues. The CDR3 loop reads CASSPRQGSNEQYF.

The chain couples TRBV7-2 to TRBJ2-7; TCRdb calls TRBD1, which cannot be checked without DNA. The CDR3 runs to 16 residues. CDR1 and CDR2 (germline): SGHTA, FQGNSA. The CDR3: CASSLEHRVWTYEQYF.

J is TRBJ2-2 and V is TRBV30; TCRdb names TRBD1, which stays unverified in the absence of DNA. Looked up from germline, CDR1 is GTSNPN and CDR2 is SVGIG (reference sequence). This CDR3 has 18 residues. The CDR3 protein is CAWSDTTGIPKNTGELFF.

The chain has TRBV7-2 and TRBJ2-3; as DNA is missing, the TRBD2 call by TCRdb cannot be tested. In germline, CDR1 is SGHTA, CDR2 FQGNSA. There are 15 residues in the CDR3. The CDR3: CASSDGTTAPDTQYF.

The gene calls are TRBV11-3 and TRBJ2-3; the TRBD2 assignment by TCRdb is unverifiable without DNA. CDR1 and CDR2 (germline): SGHNT, YENEEA. The length of the CDR3 is 16 residues. CDR3 in amino acids: CASSRNGLARTDTQYF.

The chain employs TRBV5-5 and TRBJ1-5; TCRdb returns TRBD1, unconfirmable since there is no DNA. Germline assignment: CDR1 SGHKS and CDR2 YYEKEE (reference sequence). This CDR3 region has 15 residues. CDR3 sequence reads: CASSFTGNSNQPQHF.

The chain combines TRBV19 with TRBJ2-4; TCRdb returns TRBD1, unconfirmable since there is no DNA. The length of the CDR3 is 15 residues. Germline loops: CDR1 LNHDA, CDR2 SQIVND (reference sequence). CDR3 loop: CASTLDSDLKNIQYF.

This chain connects TRBV7-6 to TRBJ1-2; with no DNA, the TCRdb D assignment of TRBD1 cannot be verified. The length of the CDR3 is 14 residues. CDR1 is SGHVS, CDR2 FNYEAQ, per germline. The CDR3 is CASSPRDTYYGYTF. The full variable domain, completed using reference TRBV7-6 and TRBJ1-2, is GAGVSQSPRYKVTKRGQDVALRCDPISGHVSLYWYRQALGQGPEFLTYFNYEAQQDKSGLPNDRFSAERPEGSISTLTIQRTEQRDSAMYRCASSPRDTYYGYTFGSGTRLTVV.

The chain uses TRBV7-8 and TRBJ2-1; the TCRdb call, TRBD1, lacks DNA for checking. Germline V lookup: CDR1 SGHVS, CDR2 FQNEAQ. The length of the CDR3 is 14 residues. CDR3 region: CASSFPGDYNEQFF. The full variable domain, with the rest looked up from reference TRBV7-8 and TRBJ2-1, is GAGVSQSPRYKVAKRGQDVALRCDPISGHVSLFWYQQALGQGPEFLTYFQNEAQLDKSGLPSDRFFAERPEGSVSTLKIQRTQQEDSAVYLCASSFPGDYNEQFFGPGTRLTVL.

The chain links TRBV6-2 or TRBV6-3 to TRBJ1-5; checking the TCRdb D call of TRBD1 is not possible without DNA. The CDR3 is made up of 14 amino acids. Germline lookup yields CDR1 MNHEY and CDR2 SVGEGT. The CDR3 loop is CASNQDRVDQPQHF.

The chain has TRBV29-1 and TRBJ1-2. Germline lookup yields CDR1 SQVTM and CDR2 ANQGSEA. The CDR3 covers 13 residues. The CDR3: CSDTAGTVYGYTF.

V usage is TRBV4-3 and J usage is TRBJ2-1; TCRdb indicates TRBD1, and absent DNA this call remains unverified. Per germline, CDR1 LGHNA and CDR2 YSLEER. This CDR3 spans 14 amino acids. The CDR3 is CASSHGQGTNEQFF.

The chain combines TRBV6-4 with TRBJ2-1; TCRdb's D gene call, TRBD1, goes unchecked for lack of DNA. The CDR3 has 16 residues. CDR1 and CDR2 (germline): MRHNA, SNTAGT. The CDR3: CASSDSSGGSPNEQFF.

J is TRBJ2-3 and V is TRBV28. CDR1 MDHEN and CDR2 SYDVKM come from the germline V gene. This CDR3 is 12 amino acids long. CDR3 sequence: CASSLERDTQYF.

The rearrangement uses TRBV28 and TRBJ2-3; TCRdb gives TRBD1 as the D gene, but with no DNA this cannot be confirmed. Germline V gene data show CDR1 as MDHEN and CDR2 as SYDVKM. The CDR3 covers 18 residues. The CDR3 loop reads CASSRRDRGFPGTDTQYF.